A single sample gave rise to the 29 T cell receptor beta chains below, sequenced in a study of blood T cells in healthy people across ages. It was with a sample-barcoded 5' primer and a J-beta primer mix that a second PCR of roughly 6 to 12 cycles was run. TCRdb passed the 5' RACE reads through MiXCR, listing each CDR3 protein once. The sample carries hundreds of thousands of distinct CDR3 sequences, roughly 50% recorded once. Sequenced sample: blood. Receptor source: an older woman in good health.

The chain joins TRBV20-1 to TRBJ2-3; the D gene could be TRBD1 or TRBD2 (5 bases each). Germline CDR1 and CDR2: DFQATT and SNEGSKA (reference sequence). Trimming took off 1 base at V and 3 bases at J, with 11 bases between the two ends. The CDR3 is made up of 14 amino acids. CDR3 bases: TGCAGTGCTAGAGGGGGGACGCAGACAGATACGCAGTATTTT. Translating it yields CSARGGTQTDTQYF.

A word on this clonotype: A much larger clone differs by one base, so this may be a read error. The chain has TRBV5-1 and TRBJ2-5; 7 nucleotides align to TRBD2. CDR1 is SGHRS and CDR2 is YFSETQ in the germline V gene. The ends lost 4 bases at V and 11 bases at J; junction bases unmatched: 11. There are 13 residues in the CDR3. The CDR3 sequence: CASSPEGGRRQYF. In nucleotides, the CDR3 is TGCGCCAGCAGCCCAGAGGGCGGGAGAAGACAGTACTTC.

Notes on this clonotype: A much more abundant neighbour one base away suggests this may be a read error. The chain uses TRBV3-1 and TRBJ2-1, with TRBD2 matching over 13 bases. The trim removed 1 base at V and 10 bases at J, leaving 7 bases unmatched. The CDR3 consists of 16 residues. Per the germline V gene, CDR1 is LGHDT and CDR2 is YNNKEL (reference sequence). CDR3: CASSQGGTSGTYEQFF. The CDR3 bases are TGTGCCAGCAGCCAAGGTGGGACTAGCGGGACCTACGAGCAGTTCTTC.

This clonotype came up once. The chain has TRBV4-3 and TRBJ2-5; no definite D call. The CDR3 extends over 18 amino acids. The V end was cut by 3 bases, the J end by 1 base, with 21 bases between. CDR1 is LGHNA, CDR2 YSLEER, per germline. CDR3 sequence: CASSHDHGFFASQETQYF. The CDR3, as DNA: TGCGCCAGCAGCCATGATCACGGTTTTTTCGCATCCCAAGAGACCCAGTACTTC.

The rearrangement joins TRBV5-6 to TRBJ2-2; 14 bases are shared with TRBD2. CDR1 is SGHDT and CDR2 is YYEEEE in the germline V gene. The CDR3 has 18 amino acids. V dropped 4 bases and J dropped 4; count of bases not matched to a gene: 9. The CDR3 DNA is TGTGCCAGCAGCAAGGGACTAGCGGGAGCCTCGGGCACCGGGGAGCTGTTTTTT. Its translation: CASSKGLAGASGTGELFF. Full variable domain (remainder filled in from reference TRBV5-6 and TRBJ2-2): DAGVTQSPTHLIKTRGQQVTLRCSPKSGHDTVSWYQQALGQGPQFIFQYYEEEERQRGNFPDRFSGHQFPNYSSELNVNALLLGDSALYLCASSKGLAGASGTGELFFGEGSRLTVL.

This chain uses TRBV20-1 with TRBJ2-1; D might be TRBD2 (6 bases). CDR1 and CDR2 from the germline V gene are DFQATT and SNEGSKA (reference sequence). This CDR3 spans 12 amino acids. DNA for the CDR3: TGCATGGTCCCGGGGAGGCGGGGTGAGCAGTTCTTC. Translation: CMVPGRRGEQFF.

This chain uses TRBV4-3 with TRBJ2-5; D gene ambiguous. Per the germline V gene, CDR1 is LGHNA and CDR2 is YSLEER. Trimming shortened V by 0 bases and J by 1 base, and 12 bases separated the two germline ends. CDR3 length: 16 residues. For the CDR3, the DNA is TGCGCCAGCAGCCAAGATCCAGGAGCCATCCAAGAGACCCAGTACTTC. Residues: CASSQDPGAIQETQYF.

The DNA of the CDR3 is TGTGCCATCAGTGACAGGGCAGATACGCAGTATTTT. Its translation is CAISDRADTQYF. This chain joins TRBV10-3 and TRBJ2-3; TRBD1 might be the D (5 bases). Trimming stripped 3 bases from V and 4 bases from J, with 5 bases between. Germline CDR1 and CDR2: ENHRY and SYGVKD. This CDR3 region has 12 residues.

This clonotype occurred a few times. As DNA, the CDR3 is TGTGCCAGCAGTCACGACTGGGGCAATGAGCAGTTCTTC. It translates to CASSHDWGNEQFF. The chain combines TRBV7-2 with TRBJ2-1, with no clear D. Germline V gene lookup returns CDR1 SGHTA and CDR2 FQGNSA. Deletions cut 6 bases from V and 6 bases from J, with 12 bases between. The CDR3 length is 13 residues. The full variable domain, its missing parts supplied by reference TRBV7-2 and TRBJ2-1, is GAGVSQSPSNKVTEKGKDVELRCDPISGHTALYWYRQSLGQGLEFLIYFQGNSAPDKSGLPSDRFSAERTGGSVSTLTIQRTQQEDSAVYLCASSHDWGNEQFFGPGTRLTVL.

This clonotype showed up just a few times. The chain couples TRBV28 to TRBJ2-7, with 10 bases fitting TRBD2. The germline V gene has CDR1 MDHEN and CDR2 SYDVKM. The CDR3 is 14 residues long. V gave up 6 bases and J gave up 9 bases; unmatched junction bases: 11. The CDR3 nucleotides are TGTGCCAGCAGGCCTAGCGGGAGCAACGAGGTGCAGTACTTC. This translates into CASRPSGSNEVQYF.

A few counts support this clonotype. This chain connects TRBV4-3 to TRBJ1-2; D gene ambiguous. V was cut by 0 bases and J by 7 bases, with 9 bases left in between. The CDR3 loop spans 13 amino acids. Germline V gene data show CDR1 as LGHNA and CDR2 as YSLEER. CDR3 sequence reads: CASSQDRGLGYTF. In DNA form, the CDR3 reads TGCGCCAGCAGCCAAGATAGAGGGCTTGGCTACACCTTC.

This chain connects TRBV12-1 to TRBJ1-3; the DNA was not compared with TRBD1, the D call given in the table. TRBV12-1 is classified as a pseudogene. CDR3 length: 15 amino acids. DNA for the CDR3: TGCGCCAGCCTCAGCGGACAGGGGACTGGAAACACCATATATTTT. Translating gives CASLSGQGTGNTIYF.

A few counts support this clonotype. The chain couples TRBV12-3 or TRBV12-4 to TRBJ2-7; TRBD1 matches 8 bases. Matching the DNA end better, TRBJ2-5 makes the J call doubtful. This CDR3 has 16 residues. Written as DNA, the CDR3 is TGTGCCAGCACCCTCTCAGGGGGCGACTCCCTAGAGACCCAGTACTTC. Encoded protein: CASTLSGGDSLETQYF.

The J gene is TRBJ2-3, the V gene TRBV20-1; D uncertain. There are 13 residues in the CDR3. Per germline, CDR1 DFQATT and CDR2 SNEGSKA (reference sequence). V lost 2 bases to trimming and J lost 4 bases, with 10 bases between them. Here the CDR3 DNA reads TGCAGTGCTAGAATAGGAGCAGCAGATACGCAGTATTTT. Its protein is CSARIGAADTQYF.

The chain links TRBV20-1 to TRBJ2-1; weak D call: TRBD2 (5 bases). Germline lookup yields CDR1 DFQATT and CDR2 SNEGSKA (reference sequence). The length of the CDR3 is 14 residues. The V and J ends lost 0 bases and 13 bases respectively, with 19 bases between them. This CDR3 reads CSARDGLAQETQFF. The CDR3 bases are TGCAGTGCTAGAGATGGGCTAGCCCAAGAGACCCAGTTCTTC.

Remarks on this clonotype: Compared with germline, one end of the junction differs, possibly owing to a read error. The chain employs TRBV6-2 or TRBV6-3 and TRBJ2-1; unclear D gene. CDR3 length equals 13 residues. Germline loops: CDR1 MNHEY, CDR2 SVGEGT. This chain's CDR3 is CVSQMSSYNEQFF. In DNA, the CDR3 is TGTGTCAGCCAGATGAGCTCCTACAATGAGCAGTTCTTC.

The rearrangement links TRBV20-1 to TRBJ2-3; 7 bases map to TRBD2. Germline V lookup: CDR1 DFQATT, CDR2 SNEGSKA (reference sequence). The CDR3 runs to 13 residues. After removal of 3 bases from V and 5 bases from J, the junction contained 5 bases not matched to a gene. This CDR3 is CSARGGFGDTQYF. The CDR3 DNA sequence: TGCAGTGCTAGGGGAGGGTTTGGAGATACGCAGTATTTT.

The CDR3 loop is CASSFPGEFKTQYF. As DNA, the CDR3 is TGTGCCAGCAGTTTTCCGGGGGAGTTCAAGACCCAGTACTTC. The chain recombines TRBV5-6 with TRBJ2-7, with a possible D match to TRBD2 (6 bases). Judging by the DNA end, TRBJ2-5 fits better; the J call may be wrong. The CDR3 is made up of 14 amino acids. The germline CDR1 and CDR2 sequences are SGHDT and YYEEEE.

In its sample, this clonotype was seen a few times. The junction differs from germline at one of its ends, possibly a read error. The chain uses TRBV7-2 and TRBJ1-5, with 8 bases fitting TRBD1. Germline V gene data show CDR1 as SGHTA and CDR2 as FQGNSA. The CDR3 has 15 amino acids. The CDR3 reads CASSSGQGSNQPQHF. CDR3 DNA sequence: TGCGCCAGCAGCTCCGGACAGGGTAGCAATCAGCCCCAGCATTTT. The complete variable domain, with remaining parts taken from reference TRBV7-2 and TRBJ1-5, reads GAGVSQSPSNKVTEKGKDVELRCDPISGHTALYWYRQSLGQGLEFLIYFQGNSAPDKSGLPSDRFSAERTGGSVSTLTIQRTQQEDSAVYLCASSSGQGSNQPQHFGDGTRLSIL.

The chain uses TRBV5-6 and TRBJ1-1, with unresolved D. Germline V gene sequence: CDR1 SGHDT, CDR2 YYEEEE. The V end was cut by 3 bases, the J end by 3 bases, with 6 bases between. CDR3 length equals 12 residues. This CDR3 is CASSSLDTEAFF. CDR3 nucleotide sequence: TGTGCCAGCAGCTCCTTGGACACTGAAGCTTTCTTT.

CDR3 nucleotides: TGTGCCACAGGGAGGGGAAGTGAGCAGTACTTC. Residues: CATGRGSEQYF. This rearrangement joins TRBV24-1 to TRBJ2-5, with TRBD2 identical over 7 bases. J gave up 11 bases and V 10 bases, and 9 bases lay outside the gene matches. The V gene's germline CDR1 is KGHDR and CDR2 SFDVKD. The CDR3 runs to 11 residues.

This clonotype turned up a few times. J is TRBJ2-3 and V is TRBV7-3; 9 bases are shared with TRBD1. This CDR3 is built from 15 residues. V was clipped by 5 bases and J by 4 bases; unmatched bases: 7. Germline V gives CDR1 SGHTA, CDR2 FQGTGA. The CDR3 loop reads CASSGEQGAADTQYF. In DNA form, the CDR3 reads TGTGCCAGCAGCGGCGAACAGGGGGCTGCAGATACGCAGTATTTT.

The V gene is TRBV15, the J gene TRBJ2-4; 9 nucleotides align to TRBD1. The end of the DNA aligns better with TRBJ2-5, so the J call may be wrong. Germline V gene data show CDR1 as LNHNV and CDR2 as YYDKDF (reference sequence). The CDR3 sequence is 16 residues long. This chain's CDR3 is CATSPRTGEGQETQYF. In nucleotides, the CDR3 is TGTGCCACCAGCCCCCGGACAGGGGAAGGTCAAGAGACCCAGTACTTC.

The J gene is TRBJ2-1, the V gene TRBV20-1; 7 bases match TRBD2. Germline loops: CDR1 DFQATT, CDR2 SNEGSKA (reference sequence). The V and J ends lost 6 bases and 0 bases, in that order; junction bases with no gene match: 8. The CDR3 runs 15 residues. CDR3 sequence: CSAPGTISSYNEQFF. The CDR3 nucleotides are TGCAGTGCACCCGGGACTATCAGCTCCTACAATGAGCAGTTCTTC.

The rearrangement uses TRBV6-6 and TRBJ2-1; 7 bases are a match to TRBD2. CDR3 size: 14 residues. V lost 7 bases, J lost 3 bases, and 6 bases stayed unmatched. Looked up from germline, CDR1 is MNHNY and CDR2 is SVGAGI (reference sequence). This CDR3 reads CASKVAGLYNEQFF. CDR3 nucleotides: TGTGCCAGCAAGGTAGCGGGCCTCTACAATGAGCAGTTCTTC.

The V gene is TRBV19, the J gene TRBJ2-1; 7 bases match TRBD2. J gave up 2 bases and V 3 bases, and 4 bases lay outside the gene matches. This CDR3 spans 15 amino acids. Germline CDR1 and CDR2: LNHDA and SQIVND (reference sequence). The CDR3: CASSIGGGTYNEQFF. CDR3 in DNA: TGTGCCAGTAGTATCGGCGGGGGAACCTACAATGAGCAGTTCTTC.

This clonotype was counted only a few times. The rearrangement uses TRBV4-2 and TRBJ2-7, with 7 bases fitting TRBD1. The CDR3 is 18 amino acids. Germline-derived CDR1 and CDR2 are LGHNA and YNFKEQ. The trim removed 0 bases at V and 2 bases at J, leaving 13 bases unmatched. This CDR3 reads CASSQEGPQGVTTYEQYF. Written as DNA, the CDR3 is TGTGCCAGCAGCCAAGAAGGACCGCAGGGGGTTACGACCTACGAGCAGTACTTC.

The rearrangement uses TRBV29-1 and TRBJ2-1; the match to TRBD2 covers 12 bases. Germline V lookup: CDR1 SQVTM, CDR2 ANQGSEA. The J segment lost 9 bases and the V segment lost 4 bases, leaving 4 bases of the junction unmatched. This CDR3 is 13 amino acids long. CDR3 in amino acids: CSVGLAGGSEQFF. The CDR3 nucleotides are TGCAGCGTTGGGCTAGCGGGGGGGTCTGAGCAGTTCTTC.

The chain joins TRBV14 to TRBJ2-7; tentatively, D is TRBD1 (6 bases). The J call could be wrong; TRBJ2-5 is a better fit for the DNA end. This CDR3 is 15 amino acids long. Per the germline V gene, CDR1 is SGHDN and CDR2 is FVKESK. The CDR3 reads CASSQEGAFQETQYF. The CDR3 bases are TGTGCCAGCAGCCAAGAGGGGGCCTTCCAAGAGACCCAGTACTTC.